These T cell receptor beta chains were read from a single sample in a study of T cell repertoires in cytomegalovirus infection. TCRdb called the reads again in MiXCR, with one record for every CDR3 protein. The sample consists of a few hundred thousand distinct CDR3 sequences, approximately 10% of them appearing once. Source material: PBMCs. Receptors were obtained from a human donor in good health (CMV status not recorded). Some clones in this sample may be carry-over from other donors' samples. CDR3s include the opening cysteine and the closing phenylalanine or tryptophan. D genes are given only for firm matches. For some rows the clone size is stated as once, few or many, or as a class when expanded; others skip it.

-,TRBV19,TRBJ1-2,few,CASTGRINYGYTF,TGTGCCAGTACGGGACGGATTAACTATGGCTACACCTTC
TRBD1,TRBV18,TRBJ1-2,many,CASSPTREGGQGARGYTF,TGTGCCAGCTCACCAACGAGAGAAGGAGGACAGGGGGCTAGAGGCTACACCTTC
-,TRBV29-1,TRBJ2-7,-,CSVDLGSPYEQYF,TGCAGCGTTGATCTCGGTTCTCCCTACGAGCAGTACTTC
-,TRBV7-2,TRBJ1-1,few,CASSRLNRDAKAFF,TGTGCCAGCAGCCGATTAAACCGGGACGCGAAAGCTTTCTTT
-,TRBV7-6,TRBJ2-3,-,CASSLAGGLVGDTQYF,TGTGCCAGCAGCTTAGCAGGGGGACTGGTTGGGGATACGCAGTATTTT
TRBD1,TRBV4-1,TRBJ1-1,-,CASSQDPGGAKRGTEAFF,TGCGCCAGCAGCCAAGATCCAGGGGGCGCGAAGAGAGGGACTGAAGCTTTCTTT
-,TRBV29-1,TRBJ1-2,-,CTKDGYTF,TGCACCAAGGATGGCTACACCTTC
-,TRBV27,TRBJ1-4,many,CASSLEPGNEKLFF,TGTGCCAGCAGTTTGGAGCCGGGCAACGAAAAACTGTTTTTT
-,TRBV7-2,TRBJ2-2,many,CASSFSTQNTGELFF,TGTGCCAGCAGCTTTTCGACACAAAACACCGGGGAGCTGTTTTTT
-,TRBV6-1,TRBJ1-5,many,CASSEQQISRGQPQHF,TGTGCCAGCAGTGAACAACAGATTTCAAGGGGTCAGCCCCAGCATTTT
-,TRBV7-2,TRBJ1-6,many,CASSLRTSGSPLHF,TGTGCCAGCAGCTTAAGGACTAGTGGGTCACCCCTCCACTTT
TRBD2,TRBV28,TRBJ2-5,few,CASSLPGSGRETQYF,TGTGCCAGCAGTTTACCGGGGTCCGGGAGGGAGACCCAGTACTTC
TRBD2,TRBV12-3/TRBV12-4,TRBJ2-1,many,CASKVGGSLNEQFF,TGTGCCAGCAAGGTGGGCGGGAGCCTTAATGAGCAGTTCTTC
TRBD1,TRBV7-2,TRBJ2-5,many,CASSPGTGGFQETQYF,TGTGCCAGCAGCCCTGGGACAGGGGGCTTCCAAGAGACCCAGTACTTC
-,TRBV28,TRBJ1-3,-,CASSFRDYRVDTIYF,TGTGCCAGCAGTTTCAGGGACTATAGAGTGGACACCATATATTTT